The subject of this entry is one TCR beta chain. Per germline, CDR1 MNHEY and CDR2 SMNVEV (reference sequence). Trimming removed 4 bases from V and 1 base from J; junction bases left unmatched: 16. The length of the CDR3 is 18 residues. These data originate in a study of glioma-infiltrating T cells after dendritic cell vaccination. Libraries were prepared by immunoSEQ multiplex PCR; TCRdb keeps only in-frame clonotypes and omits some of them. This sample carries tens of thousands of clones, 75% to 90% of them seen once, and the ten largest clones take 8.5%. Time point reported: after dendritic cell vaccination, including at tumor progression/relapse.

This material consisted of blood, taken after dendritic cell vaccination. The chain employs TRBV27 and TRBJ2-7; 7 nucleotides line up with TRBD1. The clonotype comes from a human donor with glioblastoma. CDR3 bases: TGTGCCAGCAGTTCGTGGTGGAGTGAGACAGGGATTTCCTACGAGCAGTACTTC. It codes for CASSSWWSETGISYEQYF.